Following are 2 T cell receptor beta chains from one sample sequenced in a study of cytomegalovirus exposure and HLA in healthy donors. Use of 60 Vbeta and 13 Jbeta primers characterized the PCR. The repertoire was sequenced with immunoSEQ multiplex PCR; TCRdb's copy has only in-frame clones and lacks some. The repertoire holds around 90,000 clones, with approximately 79% as singletons. The sample was PBMCs. These receptors were collected from a man aged 25-40 years in good health and CMV-seronegative.

V usage is TRBV6-5 and J usage is TRBJ1-2; D gene uncertain. Trimming took off 6 bases at V and 4 bases at J, with 12 bases between the two ends. This CDR3 is 13 amino acids long. Germline values: CDR1 MNHEY, CDR2 SVGAGI. CDR3 DNA: TGTGCCAGCAGCGGGGAGAGGAGCTATGGCTACACCTTC. Protein sequence: CASSGERSYGYTF.

Notes on this clone: The identical CDR3 is also encoded by other nucleotide sequences in the sample. This chain connects TRBV29-1 to TRBJ2-7, with 8 bases that match TRBD1. Trimming cost V 4 bases and J 6 bases; bases outside gene matches: 11. Germline V gene data show CDR1 as SQVTM and CDR2 as ANQGSEA. The CDR3 has 14 amino acids. CDR3 in amino acids: CSVGATGEMSEQYF. DNA for the CDR3: TGCAGCGTTGGAGCGACAGGGGAAATGTCCGAGCAGTACTTC.